This T cell receptor (beta chain) originates from a study of cytomegalovirus exposure and HLA in healthy donors. Use of 60 Vbeta and 13 Jbeta primers characterized the PCR. Per the study methods: Later, an analysis found roughly 80 million unique TCR beta chains, and about 9.9 million of these were shared. Repertoires were generated with immunoSEQ multiplex PCR, while TCRdb's copy carries only in-frame clones and drops some. V and J calls and clone size come straight from that table; D and trimming were deduced from the DNA. This sample's clone table lists 150,000 to 200,000 clones. The CDR3 is made up of 15 amino acids. V dropped 7 bases and J dropped 9; count of bases not matched to a gene: 16. Germline lookup yields CDR1 MNHEY and CDR2 SMNVEV (reference sequence). Study observations and caveats: When analyzed later, the rates of TCR association showed variation by HLA locus, with DRB1 the most and HLA-C the fewest. TCR beta chain V- and J-gene trimming was linked, in a later analysis, to a missense variant in DCLRE1C.

Points on this clone: Its antigen remains unidentified.

This receptor was obtained from a boy aged 5-17 years in good health and CMV-seronegative. The sequencing input was PBMCs. The chain joins TRBV27 to TRBJ2-3, with 7 bases lining up with TRBD1. CDR3: CASNQEGGAGRTQYF. CDR3 bases: TGTGCCAGCAATCAGGAAGGGGGCGCGGGTAGAACGCAGTATTTT.